Shown below are 22 T cell receptor beta chains from a single sample sequenced in a study of blood T cell repertoires in COVID-19. Clones were read by immunoSEQ multiplex PCR, and TCRdb kept only the in-frame ones, dropping some. Among some 150,000 clones listed, approximately 90% were seen once. Sequencing was performed on peripheral blood. The receptor source for this set is a woman aged 55-69 years with active or convalescent COVID-19.

The gene calls are TRBV5-6 and TRBJ1-5; 8 bases align to TRBD1. V lost 3 bases to trimming and J lost 3 bases; unmatched junction nucleotides: 8. Germline CDR1 and CDR2: SGHDT and YYEEEE. This CDR3 region has 16 residues. CDR3 loop: CASSYYYRGSNQPQHF. The DNA for the CDR3 is TGTGCCAGCAGCTACTATTACAGGGGGTCCAATCAGCCCCAGCATTTT.

As for this clone: The junction departs from the called germline gene at one end, perhaps through a read error. The chain has TRBV3-1 (or the pseudogene TRBV3-2) and TRBJ1-4; D possibly corresponds to TRBD1 (6 bases). The germline CDR1 and CDR2 sequences are LGHDT and YNNKEL (reference sequence). The CDR3 is made up of 16 amino acids. CDR3 DNA sequence: TGTGCCAGCCACCGGGGGGCGATACAAGGGAATGCAAAACTGTTTTTT. Its protein is CASHRGAIQGNAKLFF.

The V and J genes are TRBV29-1 and TRBJ2-4, with 7 nucleotides matching TRBD1. V shed 7 bases, J shed 14 bases, and the junction held 11 bases outside the gene matches. CDR1 SQVTM and CDR2 ANQGSEA come from the germline V gene. The CDR3 spans 11 residues. The CDR3 coding sequence is TGCAGCGCTGGGTCGGACAGGTTCGAGTACTTC. It translates to CSAGSDRFEYF.

The chain recombines TRBV19 with TRBJ1-1; no clear D gene. CDR1 is LNHDA, CDR2 SQIVND, per germline (reference sequence). The CDR3 is 11 amino acids. V lost 1 base and J lost 5, with 2 bases in between. CDR3 protein: CASSIVTEAFF. In nucleotides, the CDR3 is TGTGCCAGTAGTATAGTAACTGAAGCTTTCTTT.

The sample holds a few counts of this clone. The V and J genes are TRBV29-1 and TRBJ1-2, with D possibly TRBD1 on 5 matching bases. This CDR3 region has 13 residues. Germline V CDR1 and CDR2: SQVTM, ANQGSEA. Trimming removed 0 bases at V and 4 bases at J, with 9 bases between. The CDR3 DNA is TGCAGCGTTGAAGACCGGGGGACCTATGGCTACACCTTC. Amino acid sequence: CSVEDRGTYGYTF. Full variable domain (missing parts from reference TRBV29-1 and TRBJ1-2): SAVISQKPSRDICQRGTSLTIQCQVDSQVTMMFWYRQQPGQSLTLIATANQGSEATYESGFVIDKFPISRPNLTFSTLTVSNMSPEDSSIYLCSVEDRGTYGYTFGSGTRLTVV.

This clone has only one observation. Other DNA sequences from this sample encode an identical CDR3 as well. The gene calls are TRBV21-1 and TRBJ2-1; TRBD2 is taken as the D call from the table, unchecked against the DNA. TRBV21-1 is reported as a pseudogene. The CDR3 runs 18 residues. CDR3 nucleotide sequence: TGTGCCAGCAGCAAAGTCAGGCCTAGCGGGGCGGATTTTGATGAGCAGTTCTTC. Residues: CASSKVRPSGADFDEQFF.

The chain carries TRBV30 and TRBJ1-2; TRBD1 aligns across 8 bases. The CDR3 covers 16 residues. J was trimmed by 4 bases and V by 2 bases; bases with no gene match: 12. The V gene's germline CDR1 is GTSNPN and CDR2 SVGIG (reference sequence). CDR3 sequence reads: CAWSPMGQATSYGYTF. CDR3 nucleotide sequence: TGTGCCTGGAGTCCAATGGGACAGGCTACCTCCTATGGCTACACCTTC. The full variable domain, completed using reference TRBV30 and TRBJ1-2, is SQTIHQWPATLVQPVGSPLSLECTVEGTSNPNLYWYRQAAGRGLQLLFYSVGIGQISSEVPQNLSASRPQDRQFILSSKKLLLSDSGFYLCAWSPMGQATSYGYTFGSGTRLTVV.

The rearrangement joins TRBV4-1 to TRBJ1-6, with 9 nucleotides matching TRBD1. The junction had 5 bases not matched to a gene; V was cut back by 5 bases and J by 6 bases. Germline assignment: CDR1 MGHRA and CDR2 YSYEKL. The CDR3 extends over 15 amino acids. CDR3 sequence: CASSISTGGNSPLHF. CDR3 sequence (DNA): TGCGCCAGCAGCATATCGACAGGGGGTAATTCACCCCTCCACTTT.

This chain uses TRBV29-1 with TRBJ1-1; a possible D gene is TRBD1 (6 bases). This CDR3 spans 14 amino acids. Trimming left V 0 bases short and J 5 bases short, with 13 bases between. The V gene's germline CDR1 is SQVTM and CDR2 ANQGSEA. This CDR3 reads CSVEDMGARTEAFF. CDR3 DNA sequence: TGCAGCGTTGAAGATATGGGGGCGAGGACTGAAGCTTTCTTT.

V gene TRBV5-1 combines with J gene TRBJ2-3, with 8 bases that match TRBD2. The CDR3 length is 14 residues. Germline values: CDR1 SGHRS, CDR2 YFSETQ. J gave up 7 bases and V 2 bases, and 6 bases lay outside the gene matches. The CDR3 DNA follows: TGCGCCAGCAGCTTCAGCGGGGGAGACTATACGCAGTATTTT. As protein: CASSFSGGDYTQYF.

The chain uses TRBV7-2 and TRBJ1-6; the D is unclear. V was trimmed by 0 bases and J by 10 bases, leaving 10 bases between them. The CDR3 sequence is 14 residues long. Germline-derived CDR1 and CDR2 are SGHTA and FQGNSA. The CDR3 DNA reads as TGTGCCAGCAGCTTAGCGAGGGTTTACTCACCCCTCCACTTT. It codes for CASSLARVYSPLHF.

This clone has just one count. The chain links TRBV9 to TRBJ2-2, with 7 bases identical to TRBD1. The trim removed 1 base at V and 0 bases at J, leaving 3 bases unmatched. The germline V gene has CDR1 SGDLS and CDR2 YYNGEE. This CDR3 region has 16 residues. For the CDR3, the DNA is TGTGCCAGCAGCGTAAGAGGGACAGCGAACACCGGGGAGCTGTTTTTT. This sequence encodes CASSVRGTANTGELFF.

The CDR3 nucleotides are TGTGCCAGCAGCCGGACTCTCACCGGGGAGCTGTTTTTT. It yields the protein CASSRTLTGELFF. This chain uses TRBV7-8 with TRBJ2-2; perhaps TRBD2 as D (5 bases). CDR3 size: 13 residues. V was trimmed by 5 bases and J by 4 bases, leaving 8 bases between them. Germline CDR1 reads SGHVS; CDR2 reads FQNEAQ.

J is TRBJ1-5 and V is TRBV6-6; TRBD1 matches 7 bases. CDR3 size: 14 residues. Looked up from germline, CDR1 is MNHNY and CDR2 is SVGAGI (reference sequence). Losses at the gene ends were 7 bases for V and 4 bases for J; bases not matched to a gene: 7. CDR3 in amino acids: CASTKGQQNQPQHF. The DNA of the CDR3 is TGTGCCAGCACCAAGGGACAGCAAAATCAGCCCCAGCATTTT.

This chain links TRBV7-9 with TRBJ1-4; D remains ambiguous. The V and J ends lost 4 bases and 6 bases respectively, with 12 bases between them. Germline assignment: CDR1 SEHNR and CDR2 FQNEAQ (reference sequence). This CDR3 has 14 amino acids. CDR3 nucleotide sequence: TGTGCCAGCAGCTCGGGAGCGGACGATGAAAAACTGTTTTTT. Encoded protein: CASSSGADDEKLFF.

V usage is TRBV7-8 and J usage is TRBJ2-7; D is perhaps TRBD1 (6 bases). From germline, CDR1 is SGHVS and CDR2 FQNEAQ. There are 14 residues in the CDR3. Trimming shortened V by 5 bases and J by 2 bases, and 13 bases separated the two germline ends. CDR3 protein: CASSPTGLTYEQYF. DNA for the CDR3: TGTGCCAGCAGCCCGACAGGCCTTACCTACGAGCAGTACTTC.

A word on this clone: A read error may account for a junction end that differs from germline. The same CDR3 is also encoded by other DNA sequences in this sample. The CDR3 nucleotides are TGTGCCAGCAGCCAAAGCGGAAAGACAGGATTGGGTTTT. Translated, it gives CASSQSGKTGLGF. The V and J genes are TRBV3-1 (or the pseudogene TRBV3-2) and TRBJ1-3; TRBD1 might be the D (6 bases). The V gene's germline CDR1 is LGHDT and CDR2 YNNKEL (reference sequence). The CDR3 totals 13 residues.

This chain links TRBV5-6 with TRBJ1-6; 11 bases line up with TRBD1. This CDR3 has 16 amino acids. J gave up 6 bases and V 3 bases, and 5 bases lay outside the gene matches. Germline loops: CDR1 SGHDT, CDR2 YYEEEE. The CDR3 nucleotides read TGTGCCAGCAGCTCAGAAGGGACAGGGGGTAATTCACCCCTCCACTTT. As protein: CASSSEGTGGNSPLHF.

The genes are TRBV9 and TRBJ2-3; 10 positions agree with TRBD1. The CDR3 is 15 amino acids. Germline V gene lookup returns CDR1 SGDLS and CDR2 YYNGEE. With 5 bases clipped from V and 5 bases from J, the junction kept 8 bases outside the gene matches. The CDR3 DNA reads TGTGCCAGCAGTGGTGAGACAGGGGGCGGAGATACGCAGTATTTT. It codes for CASSGETGGGDTQYF. Supplemented by reference TRBV9 and TRBJ2-3, the full variable domain reads DSGVTQTPKHLITATGQRVTLRCSPRSGDLSVYWYQQSLDQGLQFLIQYYNGEERAKGNILERFSAQQFPDLHSELNLSSLELGDSALYFCASSGETGGGDTQYFGPGTRLTVL.

The rearrangement joins TRBV7-3 to TRBJ2-7, with D possibly TRBD2 on 7 matching bases. Germline CDR1 SGHTA, CDR2 FQGTGA. V lost 1 base to trimming and J lost 4 bases, with 14 bases between them. This CDR3 is 15 amino acids long. The CDR3 DNA is TGTGCCAGCAGCTTAAATGGGGGGGCGCGGTACGAGCAGTACTTC. Translating it yields CASSLNGGARYEQYF.

The J gene is TRBJ1-5, the V gene TRBV10-3, with 9 bases matching TRBD1. The CDR3 is 15 residues long. CDR1 ENHRY and CDR2 SYGVKD come from the germline V gene. V lost 3 bases and J lost 2; bases outside the gene matches: 2. The CDR3 DNA is TGTGCCATCAGTGAACGGACAGGGGGCAATCAGCCCCAGCATTTT. Translation: CAISERTGGNQPQHF.

The rearrangement uses TRBV5-6 and TRBJ2-5; 10 bases align to TRBD1. In germline, CDR1 is SGHDT, CDR2 YYEEEE. This CDR3 is built from 15 residues. V trimming: 4 bases; J trimming: 4 bases; junction bases outside the gene matches: 7. The CDR3 bases are TGTGCCAGCAGCCATCTCGACAGGGGGCCAGAGACCCAGTACTTC. Translation: CASSHLDRGPETQYF.